These 17 T cell receptor beta chains were sequenced from one sample in a study of blood T cell repertoires in COVID-19. Method: immunoSEQ multiplex PCR; TCRdb's copy keeps in-frame clones and lacks some. The data hold 120,000 to 150,000 clones, with 70% to 90% observed a single time. The source material was peripheral blood. The receptors were gathered from a woman aged 60-75 years with COVID-19, enrolled during active disease.

V and J are TRBV5-4 and TRBJ1-6, with TRBD1 matching over 8 bases. Germline CDR1 is SGHNT and CDR2 is YYREEE (reference sequence). The CDR3 extends over 15 amino acids. The J segment lost 8 bases and the V segment lost 4 bases, leaving 8 bases of the junction unmatched. The CDR3 region is CASSHRQGRDSPLHF. In nucleotides, the CDR3 is TGTGCCAGCAGCCACCGACAGGGGAGGGATTCACCCCTCCACTTT.

The genes are TRBV6-5 and TRBJ2-7; 7 nucleotides align to TRBD1. There are 15 residues in the CDR3. CDR1 and CDR2 (germline): MNHEY, SVGAGI. Trimming at V came to 6 bases and at J to 2 bases, leaving 10 bases not matched to a gene. CDR3 bases: TGTGCCAGCAGACAACAGGGGACAGAAGCCTACGAGCAGTACTTC. It encodes CASRQQGTEAYEQYF.

The genes are TRBV7-2 and TRBJ2-5; TRBD2 agrees at 13 bases. V gave up 5 bases and J gave up 2 bases; unmatched junction bases: 5. The CDR3 spans 16 residues. Germline CDR1 and CDR2: SGHTA and FQGNSA. DNA of the CDR3: TGTGCCAGCAGCCCCCGGACTAGCGGGGGACAAGAGACCCAGTACTTC. Translated: CASSPRTSGGQETQYF. The whole variable domain, remainder taken from reference TRBV7-2 and TRBJ2-5, is GAGVSQSPSNKVTEKGKDVELRCDPISGHTALYWYRQSLGQGLEFLIYFQGNSAPDKSGLPSDRFSAERTGGSVSTLTIQRTQQEDSAVYLCASSPRTSGGQETQYFGPGTRLLVL.

The chain recombines TRBV24-1 with TRBJ2-7; D is unresolved. V was trimmed by 4 bases and J by 3 bases, leaving 3 bases between them. The CDR3 runs to 11 residues. Germline CDR1 and CDR2: KGHDR and SFDVKD. The CDR3 reads CATSDGYEQYF. The CDR3 DNA reads as TGTGCCACCAGTGACGGCTACGAGCAGTACTTC.

This sequence joins TRBV2 and TRBJ1-5, with D perhaps TRBD1 (6 bases). CDR3 length: 15 amino acids. CDR1 SNHLY and CDR2 FYNNEI come from the germline V gene. The ends were cut back, 5 bases at V and 9 bases at J, with 20 bases in the middle. CDR3 in DNA: TGTGCCAGCAGTTCTCTCCCGACAGGTCAGGGGCCCCAGCATTTT. It codes for CASSSLPTGQGPQHF.

This clone has a single count. The chain recombines TRBV15 with TRBJ1-2; D unclear. V gave up 2 bases and J gave up 6 bases, with 10 bases separating them. CDR3 length equals 13 residues. Germline V lookup: CDR1 LNHNV, CDR2 YYDKDF (reference sequence). The chain's CDR3 is CATSRPPSDGYTF. For the CDR3, the DNA is TGTGCCACCAGCAGACCCCCTAGCGATGGCTACACCTTC.

The rearrangement uses TRBV30 and TRBJ1-1, with a weak D call TRBD1 (5 bases). The germline V and J ends were trimmed by 0 bases and 11 bases, with 19 bases remaining between them. The CDR3 is made up of 14 amino acids. Germline CDR1 and CDR2: GTSNPN and SVGIG (reference sequence). The CDR3 DNA follows: TGTGCCTGGAGTGTACAGGCATGGGACTGTTCGGCTTTCTTT. This encodes CAWSVQAWDCSAFF.

This chain joins TRBV27 and TRBJ2-3; possibly TRBD1 for D (5 bases). CDR1 and CDR2 from the germline V gene are MNHEY and SMNVEV (reference sequence). The CDR3 contains 13 residues. With 8 bases removed from V and 5 bases from J, the gap between germline ends came to 14 bases. CDR3 region: CASRTRVEDTQYF. CDR3 in DNA: TGTGCCAGCCGAACCAGGGTTGAAGATACGCAGTATTTT.

The count of this clone is one. The chain uses TRBV4-1 and TRBJ1-2, with 8 bases aligning to TRBD1. The ends lost 5 bases at V and 7 bases at J; junction bases unmatched: 6. There are 13 residues in the CDR3. Germline assignment: CDR1 MGHRA and CDR2 YSYEKL. CDR3 in amino acids: CASSSPGGSGYTF. CDR3 DNA: TGCGCCAGCAGCTCCCCAGGGGGCTCTGGCTACACCTTC.

The J gene is TRBJ2-3, the V gene TRBV10-1, with 10 bases matching TRBD2. Germline V gene sequence: CDR1 WNHNN, CDR2 SYGVQD (reference sequence). This CDR3 is 14 amino acids long. The V and J ends lost 5 bases and 2 bases, in that order; junction bases with no gene match: 1. CDR3 coding DNA: TGCGCCAGCAGTAGCGGGGGGGACACAGATACGCAGTATTTT. Protein sequence: CASSSGGDTDTQYF.

The rearrangement uses TRBV6-1 and TRBJ1-4; TRBD1 matches at 11 bases. CDR3 size: 19 residues. The V segment lost 3 bases and the J segment 6 bases; nucleotides outside the gene matches: 15. Germline values: CDR1 MNHNS, CDR2 SASEGT. The CDR3 DNA sequence: TGTGCCAGCAGTGACCAGGGTCGGGACAGGGGGACGCGGGATGAAAAACTGTTTTTT. This encodes CASSDQGRDRGTRDEKLFF.

V is TRBV19 and J is TRBJ1-5; 7 nucleotides line up with TRBD1. V gave up 6 bases and J gave up 2 bases; unmatched junction bases: 7. Germline V gene lookup returns CDR1 LNHDA and CDR2 SQIVND (reference sequence). The length of the CDR3 is 15 residues. The CDR3 reads CASRPGTARNQPQHF. CDR3 nucleotides: TGTGCCAGTAGGCCCGGGACAGCCCGCAATCAGCCCCAGCATTTT.

This CDR3 is CASNKQGSFNQPQHF. In nucleotides, the CDR3 is TGTGCCAGCAACAAACAGGGGTCATTCAATCAGCCCCAGCATTTT. The chain carries TRBV6-6 and TRBJ1-5, with 7 positions matching TRBD1. The CDR3 has 15 amino acids. From germline, CDR1 is MNHNY and CDR2 SVGAGI (reference sequence). V was clipped by 7 bases and J by 3 bases; unmatched bases: 9.

The V call is TRBV19, the J call TRBJ1-1, with a weak D call TRBD1 (5 bases). Germline values: CDR1 LNHDA, CDR2 SQIVND (reference sequence). The CDR3 totals 12 residues. Trimming stripped 8 bases from V and 5 bases from J, with 12 bases between. The CDR3 coding sequence is TGTGCCAGTGGGGGGGTCGGGACTGAAGCTTTCTTT. Encoded protein: CASGGVGTEAFF.

The chain uses TRBV10-3 and TRBJ1-2, with 9 bases that match TRBD1. CDR1 is ENHRY and CDR2 is SYGVKD in the germline V gene. Losses at the gene ends were 2 bases for V and 2 bases for J; bases not matched to a gene: 6. The CDR3 covers 16 residues. The CDR3 region is CAISEQETGGNYGYTF. The CDR3 DNA follows: TGTGCCATCAGTGAGCAGGAGACAGGGGGGAACTATGGCTACACCTTC.

This clone was seen a single time. The V call is TRBV6-5, the J call TRBJ2-7; D is possibly TRBD2 (6 bases). This CDR3 is 15 amino acids long. Germline V gene data show CDR1 as MNHEY and CDR2 as SVGAGI. V was cut by 7 bases and J by 7 bases, with 23 bases left in between. The CDR3 region has the DNA TGTGCCAGCAATTCTCTCGCCGGGACTTCCCTGGAGCAGTACTTC. Translated: CASNSLAGTSLEQYF.

V and J are TRBV5-4 and TRBJ2-5; D may be TRBD2 (6 bases). V was cut by 1 base and J by 4 bases, with 11 bases left in between. The CDR3 has 14 residues. Germline V gene sequence: CDR1 SGHNT, CDR2 YYREEE (reference sequence). The CDR3 sequence: CASSLKVGGETQYF. CDR3 nucleotides: TGTGCCAGCAGCTTGAAGGTGGGGGGAGAGACCCAGTACTTC. Full variable domain (outside the CDR3, taken from reference TRBV5-4 and TRBJ2-5): ETGVTQSPTHLIKTRGQQVTLRCSSQSGHNTVSWYQQALGQGPQFIFQYYREEENGRGNFPPRFSGLQFPNYSSELNVNALELDDSALYLCASSLKVGGETQYFGPGTRLLVL.